This TCR beta chain stems from a study of cytomegalovirus exposure and HLA in healthy donors. Germline loops: CDR1 SGHRS, CDR2 YFSETQ. The CDR3 loop spans 14 amino acids. With 2 bases clipped from V and 3 bases from J, the junction kept 4 bases outside the gene matches. The table came from immunoSEQ multiplex PCR; TCRdb's copy has only in-frame clones and leaves some out. This sample has roughly 250,000 clones, with more than 75% found just once. The source is a woman aged 25 to 39 in good health and CMV-seropositive. The chain is built from TRBV5-1 and TRBJ2-7; 8 nucleotides align to TRBD1. The sequenced material came from PBMCs. In nucleotides, the CDR3 is TGCGCCAGCAGCTTCGACAGGGGAGTCTACGAGCAGTACTTC. As protein: CASSFDRGVYEQYF.